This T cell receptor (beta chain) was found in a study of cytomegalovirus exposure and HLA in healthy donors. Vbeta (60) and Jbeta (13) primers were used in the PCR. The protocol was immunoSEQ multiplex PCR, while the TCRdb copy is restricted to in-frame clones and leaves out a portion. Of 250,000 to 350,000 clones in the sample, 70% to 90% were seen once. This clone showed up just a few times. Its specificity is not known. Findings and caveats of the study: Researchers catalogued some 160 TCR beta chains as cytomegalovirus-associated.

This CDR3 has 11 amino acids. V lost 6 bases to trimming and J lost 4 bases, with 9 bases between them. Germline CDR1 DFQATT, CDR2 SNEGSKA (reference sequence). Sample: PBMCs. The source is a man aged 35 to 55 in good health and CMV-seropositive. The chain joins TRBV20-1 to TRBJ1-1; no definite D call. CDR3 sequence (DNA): TGCAGTGCGCACAGTCGCACTGAAGCTTTCTTT. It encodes CSAHSRTEAFF.